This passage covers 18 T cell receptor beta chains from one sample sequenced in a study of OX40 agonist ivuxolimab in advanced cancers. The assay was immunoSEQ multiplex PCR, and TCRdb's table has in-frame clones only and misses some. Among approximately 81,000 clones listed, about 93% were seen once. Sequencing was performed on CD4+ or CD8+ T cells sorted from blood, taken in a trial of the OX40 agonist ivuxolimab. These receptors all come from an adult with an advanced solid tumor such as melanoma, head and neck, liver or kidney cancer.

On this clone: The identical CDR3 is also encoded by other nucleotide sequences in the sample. The CDR3 DNA sequence: TGTGCCAGCAGTTTATCGGGCACAGATACGCAGTATTTT. Its translation is CASSLSGTDTQYF. The chain joins TRBV27 to TRBJ2-3; no definite D call. Looked up from germline, CDR1 is MNHEY and CDR2 is SMNVEV (reference sequence). The CDR3 covers 13 residues. V lost 0 bases and J lost 1, with 2 bases in between.

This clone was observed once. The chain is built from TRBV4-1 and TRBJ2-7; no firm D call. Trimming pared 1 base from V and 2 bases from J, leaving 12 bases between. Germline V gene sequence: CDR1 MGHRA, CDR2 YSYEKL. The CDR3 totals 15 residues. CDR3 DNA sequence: TGCGCCAGCAGCCAAGTCCCTGGCAGCCCCTACGAGCAGTACTTC. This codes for CASSQVPGSPYEQYF.

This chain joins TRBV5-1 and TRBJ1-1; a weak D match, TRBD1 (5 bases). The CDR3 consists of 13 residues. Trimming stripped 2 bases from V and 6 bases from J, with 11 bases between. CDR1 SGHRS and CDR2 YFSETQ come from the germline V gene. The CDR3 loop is CASSFEGHAEAFF. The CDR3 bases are TGCGCCAGCAGCTTCGAGGGGCATGCTGAAGCTTTCTTT.

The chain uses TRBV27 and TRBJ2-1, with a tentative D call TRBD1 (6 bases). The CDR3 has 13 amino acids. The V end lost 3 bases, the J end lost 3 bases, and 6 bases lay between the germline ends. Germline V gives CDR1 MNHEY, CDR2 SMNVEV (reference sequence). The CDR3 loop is CASSLGHYNEQFF. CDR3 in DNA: TGTGCCAGCAGTTTGGGACACTACAATGAGCAGTTCTTC.

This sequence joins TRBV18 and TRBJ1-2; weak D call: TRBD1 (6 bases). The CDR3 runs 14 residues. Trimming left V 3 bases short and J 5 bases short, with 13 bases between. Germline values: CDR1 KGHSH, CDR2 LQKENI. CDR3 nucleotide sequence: TGTGCCAGCTCACCCCCAATAGGGGGATATGGCTACACCTTC. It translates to CASSPPIGGYGYTF.

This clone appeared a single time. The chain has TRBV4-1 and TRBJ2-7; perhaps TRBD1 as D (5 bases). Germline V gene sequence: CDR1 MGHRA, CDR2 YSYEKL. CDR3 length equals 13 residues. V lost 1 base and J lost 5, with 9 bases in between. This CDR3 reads CASSQGQTDEQYF. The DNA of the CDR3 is TGCGCCAGCAGCCAAGGACAGACGGACGAGCAGTACTTC.

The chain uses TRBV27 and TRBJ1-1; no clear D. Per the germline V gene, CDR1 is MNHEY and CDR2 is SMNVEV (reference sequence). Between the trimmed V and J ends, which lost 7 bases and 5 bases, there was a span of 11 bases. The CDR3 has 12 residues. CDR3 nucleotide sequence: TGTGCCAGCATCGGGGAGGCAACTGAAGCTTTCTTT. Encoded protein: CASIGEATEAFF.

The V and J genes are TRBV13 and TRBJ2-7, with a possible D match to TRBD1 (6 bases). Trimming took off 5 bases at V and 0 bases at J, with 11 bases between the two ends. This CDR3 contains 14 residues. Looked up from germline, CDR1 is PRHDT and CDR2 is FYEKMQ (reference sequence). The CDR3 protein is CASSGGQFSYEQYF. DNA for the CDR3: TGTGCCAGCAGCGGAGGACAGTTCTCCTACGAGCAGTACTTC.

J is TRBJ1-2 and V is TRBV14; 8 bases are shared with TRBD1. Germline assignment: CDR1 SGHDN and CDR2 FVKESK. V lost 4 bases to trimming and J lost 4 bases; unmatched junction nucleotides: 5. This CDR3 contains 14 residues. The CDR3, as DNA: TGTGCCAGCAGCCGGCCCGGGACAGGCTATGGCTACACCTTC. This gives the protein CASSRPGTGYGYTF.

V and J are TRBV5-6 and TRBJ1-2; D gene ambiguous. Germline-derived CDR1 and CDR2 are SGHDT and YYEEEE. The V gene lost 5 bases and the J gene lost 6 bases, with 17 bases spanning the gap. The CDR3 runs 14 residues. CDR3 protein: CASSLRSRFHGYTF. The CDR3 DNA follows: TGTGCCAGCAGTTTACGATCGAGATTTCATGGCTACACCTTC.

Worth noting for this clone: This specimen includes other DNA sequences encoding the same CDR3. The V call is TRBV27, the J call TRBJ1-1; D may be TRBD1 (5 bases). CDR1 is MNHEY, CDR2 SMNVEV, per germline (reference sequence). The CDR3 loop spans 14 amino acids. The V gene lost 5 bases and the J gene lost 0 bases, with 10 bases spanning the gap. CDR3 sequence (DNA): TGTGCCAGCAGTCCCGGGACCTTGAACACTGAAGCTTTCTTT. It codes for CASSPGTLNTEAFF.

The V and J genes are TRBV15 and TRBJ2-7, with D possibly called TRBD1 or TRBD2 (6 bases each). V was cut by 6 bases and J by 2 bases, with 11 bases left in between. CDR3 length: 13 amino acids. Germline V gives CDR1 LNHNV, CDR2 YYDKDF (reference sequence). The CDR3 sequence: CATRGGGTYEQYF. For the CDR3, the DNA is TGTGCCACCAGAGGAGGGGGGACCTACGAGCAGTACTTC.

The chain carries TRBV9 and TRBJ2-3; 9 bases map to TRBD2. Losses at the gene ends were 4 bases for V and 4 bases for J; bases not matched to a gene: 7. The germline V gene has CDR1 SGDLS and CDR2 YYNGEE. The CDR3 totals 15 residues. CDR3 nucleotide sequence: TGTGCCAGCAGCCCGGGACTAGCTTGGGCAGATACGCAGTATTTT. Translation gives CASSPGLAWADTQYF.

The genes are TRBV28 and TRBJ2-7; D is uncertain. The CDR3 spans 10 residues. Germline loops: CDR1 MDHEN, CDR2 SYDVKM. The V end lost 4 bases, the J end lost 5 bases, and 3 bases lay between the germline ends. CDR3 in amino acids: CASSYDEQYF. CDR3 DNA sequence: TGTGCCAGCAGTTATGACGAGCAGTACTTC.

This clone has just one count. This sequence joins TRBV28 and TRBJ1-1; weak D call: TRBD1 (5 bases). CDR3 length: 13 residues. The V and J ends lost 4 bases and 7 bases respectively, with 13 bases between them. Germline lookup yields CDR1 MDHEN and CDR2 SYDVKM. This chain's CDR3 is CASSSPREGEAFF. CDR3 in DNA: TGTGCCAGCAGTTCACCCAGGGAGGGTGAAGCTTTCTTT.

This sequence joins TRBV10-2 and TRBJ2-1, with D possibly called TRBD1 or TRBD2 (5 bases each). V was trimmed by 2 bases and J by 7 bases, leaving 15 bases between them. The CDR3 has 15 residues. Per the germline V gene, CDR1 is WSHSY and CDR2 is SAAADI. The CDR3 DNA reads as TGCGCCAGCAGTGAGGTCGGGGCCTCGGGGAATGAGCAGTTCTTC. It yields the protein CASSEVGASGNEQFF.

Written as DNA, the CDR3 is TGTGCCAGCAGCTCGAGTGAGGACACCCGCTACGAGCAGTACTTC. It specifies CASSSSEDTRYEQYF. The chain joins TRBV28 to TRBJ2-7, with a possible D match to TRBD1 (5 bases). Trimming pared 6 bases from V and 3 bases from J, leaving 18 bases between. The CDR3 length is 15 residues. Germline V gene sequence: CDR1 MDHEN, CDR2 SYDVKM. The complete variable domain, with remaining parts taken from reference TRBV28 and TRBJ2-7, reads DVKVTQSSRYLVKRTGEKVFLECVQDMDHENMFWYRQDPGLGLRLIYFSYDVKMKEKGDIPEGYSVSREKKERFSLILESASTNQTSMYLCASSSSEDTRYEQYFGPGTRLTVT.

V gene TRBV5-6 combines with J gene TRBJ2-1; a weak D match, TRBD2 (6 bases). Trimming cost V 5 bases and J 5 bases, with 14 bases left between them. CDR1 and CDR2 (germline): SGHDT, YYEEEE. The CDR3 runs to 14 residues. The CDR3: CASRWVGGDNEQFF. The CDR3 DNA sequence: TGTGCCAGCAGATGGGTAGGAGGGGACAATGAGCAGTTCTTC. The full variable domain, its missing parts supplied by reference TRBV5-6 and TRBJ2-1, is DAGVTQSPTHLIKTRGQQVTLRCSPKSGHDTVSWYQQALGQGPQFIFQYYEEEERQRGNFPDRFSGHQFPNYSSELNVNALLLGDSALYLCASRWVGGDNEQFFGPGTRLTVL.